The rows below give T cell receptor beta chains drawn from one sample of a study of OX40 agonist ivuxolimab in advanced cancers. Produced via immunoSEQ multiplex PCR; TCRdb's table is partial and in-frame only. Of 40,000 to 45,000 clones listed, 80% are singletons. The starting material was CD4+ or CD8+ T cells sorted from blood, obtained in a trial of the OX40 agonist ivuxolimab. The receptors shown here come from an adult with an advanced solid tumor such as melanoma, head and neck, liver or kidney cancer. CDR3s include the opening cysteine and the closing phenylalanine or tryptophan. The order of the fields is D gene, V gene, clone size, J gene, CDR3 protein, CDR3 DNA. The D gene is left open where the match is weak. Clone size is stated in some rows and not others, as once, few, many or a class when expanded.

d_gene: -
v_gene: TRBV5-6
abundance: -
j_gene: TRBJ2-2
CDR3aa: CASSLGLRGMDGELFF
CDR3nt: TGTGCCAGCAGCTTGGGACTTAGGGGTATGGACGGGGAGCTGTTTTTT

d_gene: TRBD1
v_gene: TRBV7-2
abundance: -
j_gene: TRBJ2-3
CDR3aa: CASSSGQLTDTQYF
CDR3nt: TGTGCCAGCAGCTCGGGACAGCTCACAGATACGCAGTATTTT

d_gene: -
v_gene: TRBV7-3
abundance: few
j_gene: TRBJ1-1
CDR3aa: CASGKTGNTEAFF
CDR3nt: TGTGCCAGCGGAAAGACAGGGAACACTGAAGCTTTCTTT

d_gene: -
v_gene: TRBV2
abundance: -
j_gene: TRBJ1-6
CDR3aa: CASSENSPLHF
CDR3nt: TGTGCCAGCAGTGAGAATTCACCCCTCCACTTT

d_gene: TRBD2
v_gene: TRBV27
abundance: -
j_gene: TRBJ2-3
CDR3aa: CASRQASGIPDTQYF
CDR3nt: TGTGCCAGCAGGCAGGCTAGCGGGATCCCAGATACGCAGTATTTT

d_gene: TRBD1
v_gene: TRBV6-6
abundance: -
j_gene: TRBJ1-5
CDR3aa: CASSGGQGSNQPQHF
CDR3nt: TGTGCCAGCAGTGGGGGACAGGGGAGCAATCAGCCCCAGCATTTT

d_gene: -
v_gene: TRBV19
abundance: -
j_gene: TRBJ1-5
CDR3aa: CASSTQGNQPQHF
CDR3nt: TGTGCCAGTAGTACACAGGGCAATCAGCCCCAGCATTTT

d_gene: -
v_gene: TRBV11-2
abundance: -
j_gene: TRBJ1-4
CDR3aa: CASSPRTAGEKLFF
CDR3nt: TGTGCCAGCAGCCCCCGGACAGCGGGAGAAAAACTGTTTTTT

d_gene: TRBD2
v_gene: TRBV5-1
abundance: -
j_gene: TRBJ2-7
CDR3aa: CASSLDGRRSYEQYF
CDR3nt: TGCGCCAGCAGCTTGGACGGGAGGCGCTCCTACGAGCAGTACTTC

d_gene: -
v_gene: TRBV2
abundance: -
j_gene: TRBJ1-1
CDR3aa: CASSEKRVGIMNTEAFF
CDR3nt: TGTGCCAGCAGTGAAAAAAGGGTAGGCATCATGAACACTGAAGCTTTCTTT

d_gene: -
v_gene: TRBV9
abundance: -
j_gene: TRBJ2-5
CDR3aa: CASSVGSTRRETQYF
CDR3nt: TGTGCCAGCAGCGTAGGCTCAACCCGGCGAGAGACCCAGTACTTC

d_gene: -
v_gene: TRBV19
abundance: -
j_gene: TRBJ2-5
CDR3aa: CASRSGGETQYF
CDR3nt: TGTGCCAGTAGGAGTGGAGGAGAGACCCAGTACTTC

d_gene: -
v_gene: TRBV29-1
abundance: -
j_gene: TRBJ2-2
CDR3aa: CSGTGQGNTGELFF
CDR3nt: TGCAGCGGGACGGGGCAGGGGAACACCGGGGAGCTGTTTTTT

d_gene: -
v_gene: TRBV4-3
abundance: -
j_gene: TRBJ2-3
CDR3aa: CASSQDLRGTDTQYF
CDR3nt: TGCGCCAGCAGCCAAGATCTTAGAGGCACAGATACGCAGTATTTT

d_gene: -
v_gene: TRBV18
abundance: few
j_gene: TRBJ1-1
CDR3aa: CASSMAESMNTEAFF
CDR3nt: TGTGCCAGCTCAATGGCAGAATCCATGAACACTGAAGCTTTCTTT

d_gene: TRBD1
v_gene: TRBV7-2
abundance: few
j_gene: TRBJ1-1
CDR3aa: CASSPQGQGNTEAFF
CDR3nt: TGTGCCAGCAGCCCGCAAGGACAGGGGAACACTGAAGCTTTCTTT

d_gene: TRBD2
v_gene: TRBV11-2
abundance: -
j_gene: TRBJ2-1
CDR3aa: CASSHQRESYNEQFF
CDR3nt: TGTGCCAGCAGCCATCAGCGGGAATCCTACAATGAGCAGTTCTTC

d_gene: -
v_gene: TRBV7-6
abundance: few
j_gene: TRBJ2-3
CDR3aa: CASVNRGHTDTQYF
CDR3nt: TGTGCCAGCGTAAACCGAGGACACACAGATACGCAGTATTTT

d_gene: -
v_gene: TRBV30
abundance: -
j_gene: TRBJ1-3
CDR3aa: CAWRRFSGNTIYF
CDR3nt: TGTGCCTGGAGGAGGTTCTCTGGAAACACCATATATTTT

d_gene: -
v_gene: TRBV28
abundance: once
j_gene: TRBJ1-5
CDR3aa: CASIESGLYQPQHF
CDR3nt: TGTGCCAGCATTGAGTCAGGGTTGTACCAGCCCCAGCATTTT

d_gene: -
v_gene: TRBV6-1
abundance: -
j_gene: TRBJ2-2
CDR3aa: CASRVASRSGELFF
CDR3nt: TGTGCCAGCAGGGTGGCCTCGAGAAGCGGGGAGCTGTTTTTT

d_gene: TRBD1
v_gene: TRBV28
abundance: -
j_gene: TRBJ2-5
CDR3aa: CASSAQTGTGGETQYF
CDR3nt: TGTGCCAGCAGTGCGCAGACGGGGACAGGTGGCGAGACCCAGTACTTC

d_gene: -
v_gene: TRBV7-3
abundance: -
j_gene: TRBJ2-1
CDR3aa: CASSLGLVVYNEQFF
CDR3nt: TGTGCCAGCAGCTTGGGTCTAGTAGTCTACAATGAGCAGTTCTTC

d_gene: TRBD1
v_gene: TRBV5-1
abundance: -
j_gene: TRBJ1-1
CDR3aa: CASSFQGDTEAFF
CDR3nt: TGCGCCAGCAGCTTTCAGGGGGACACTGAAGCTTTCTTT

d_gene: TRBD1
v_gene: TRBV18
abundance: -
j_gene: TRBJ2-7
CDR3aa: CASSPPGQIYEQYF
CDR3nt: TGTGCCAGCTCACCGCCGGGACAGATCTACGAGCAGTACTTC

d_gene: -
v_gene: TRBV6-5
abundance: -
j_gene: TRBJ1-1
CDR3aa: CASSYGGSEAFF
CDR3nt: TGTGCCAGCAGTTACGGGGGTTCTGAAGCTTTCTTT

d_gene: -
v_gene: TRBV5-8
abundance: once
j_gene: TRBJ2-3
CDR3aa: CASSLGSRSTDTQYF
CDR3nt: TGTGCCAGCAGCTTGGGTAGTAGAAGCACAGATACGCAGTATTTT

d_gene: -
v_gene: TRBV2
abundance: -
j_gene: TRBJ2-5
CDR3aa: CASSPFGAQGETQYF
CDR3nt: TGTGCCAGCAGCCCTTTTGGGGCCCAGGGGGAGACCCAGTACTTC

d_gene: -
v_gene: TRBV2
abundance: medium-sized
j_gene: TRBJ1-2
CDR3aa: CASSENEEPPF
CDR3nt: TGTGCCAGCAGTGAGAATGAAGAACCACCCTTC

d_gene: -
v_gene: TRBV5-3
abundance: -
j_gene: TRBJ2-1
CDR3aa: CARSLGLPGPCPFF
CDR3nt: TGTGCCAGAAGCTTGGGGTTGCCGGGACCCTGCCCTTTCTTC